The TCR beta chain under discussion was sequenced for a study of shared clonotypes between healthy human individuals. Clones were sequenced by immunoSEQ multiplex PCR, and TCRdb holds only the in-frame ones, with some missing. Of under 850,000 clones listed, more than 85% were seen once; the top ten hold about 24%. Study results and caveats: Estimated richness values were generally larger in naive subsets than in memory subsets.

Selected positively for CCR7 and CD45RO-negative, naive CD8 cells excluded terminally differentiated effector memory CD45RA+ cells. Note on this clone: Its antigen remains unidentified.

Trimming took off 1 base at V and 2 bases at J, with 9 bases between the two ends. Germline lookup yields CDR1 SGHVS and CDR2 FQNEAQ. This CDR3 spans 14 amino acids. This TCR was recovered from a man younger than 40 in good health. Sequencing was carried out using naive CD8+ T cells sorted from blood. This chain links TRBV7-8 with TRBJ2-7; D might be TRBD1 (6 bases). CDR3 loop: CASSLEDRTYEQYF. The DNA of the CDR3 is TGTGCCAGCAGCTTAGAGGACAGAACCTACGAGCAGTACTTC. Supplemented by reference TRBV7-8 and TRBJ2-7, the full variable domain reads GAGVSQSPRYKVAKRGQDVALRCDPISGHVSLFWYQQALGQGPEFLTYFQNEAQLDKSGLPSDRFFAERPEGSVSTLKIQRTQQEDSAVYLCASSLEDRTYEQYFGPGTRLTVT.